What follows is one T cell receptor (beta chain) and its context. The data were obtained in a study of cytomegalovirus exposure and HLA in healthy donors. Study-wide background: The 90 to 150 validation repertoires used a platform that matched the one used for the approximately 620 first-cohort repertoires, as a later analysis reported.

Trimming at V came to 4 bases and at J to 0 bases, leaving 2 bases not matched to a gene. CDR3 size: 14 residues. From germline, CDR1 is MGHRA and CDR2 YSYEKL. TCRdb's copy holds only in-frame clones and misses some; the assay was immunoSEQ multiplex PCR. The sample consists of more than 300,000 clones, around 86% of them appearing once. Sequenced material: PBMCs. The source is a woman aged 18 to 35 in good health and CMV-seronegative. This sequence joins TRBV4-1 and TRBJ2-7; 8 nucleotides align to TRBD2. DNA for the CDR3: TGCGCCAGCAGCCCTAGCGGGTTCTCCTACGAGCAGTACTTC. It is translated as CASSPSGFSYEQYF.